Listed below are T cell receptor beta chains from one sample, sequenced in a study of blood T cells in healthy people across ages. TCRdb called the 5' RACE reads again in MiXCR, with one record for every CDR3 protein. Of roughly 1,500,000 distinct CDR3 sequences in the sample, about 32% were seen once. Source material: blood. These TCRs come from a woman in her twenties or thirties in good health. Each CDR3 is given with its conserved first and last residue. The order of the fields is V gene, clone size, D gene, J gene, CDR3 protein, CDR3 DNA. A D gene is named only where the DNA matches it firmly. Not every row has a clone size; where given, it reads once, few, many or a size class.

v_call: TRBV7-2; clone_size: -; d_call: -; j_call: TRBJ2-1; cdr3_aa: CASGAGGARVEQFF; cdr3_nt: TGTGCCAGCGGGGCAGGGGGGGCCCGGGTGGAGCAGTTCTTC
v_call: TRBV11-2; clone_size: -; d_call: -; j_call: TRBJ2-3; cdr3_aa: CASRSLAVGTDAQYF; cdr3_nt: TGTGCCAGCAGGTCACTAGCAGTAGGCACAGATGCGCAGTATTTT
v_call: TRBV5-1; clone_size: few; d_call: -; j_call: TRBJ2-7; cdr3_aa: CASSLANEGDEQYF; cdr3_nt: TGCGCCAGCAGCTTGGCTAACGAGGGGGACGAGCAGTACTTC
v_call: TRBV20-1; clone_size: -; d_call: -; j_call: TRBJ1-1; cdr3_aa: CSAREQGSNTEAFF; cdr3_nt: TGCAGTGCTAGAGAGCAGGGTTCGAACACTGAAGCTTTCTTT
v_call: TRBV20-1; clone_size: -; d_call: TRBD1; j_call: TRBJ2-7; cdr3_aa: CSARARQGSVEQYF; cdr3_nt: TGCAGTGCTAGAGCCCGACAGGGGTCGGTCGAGCAGTACTTC
v_call: TRBV5-1; clone_size: -; d_call: -; j_call: TRBJ2-2; cdr3_aa: CASRFGGELFF; cdr3_nt: TGCGCCAGCAGATTCGGCGGGGAGCTGTTTTTT
v_call: TRBV10-3; clone_size: few; d_call: -; j_call: TRBJ1-1; cdr3_aa: CAISESVYGNTEAFF; cdr3_nt: TGTGCCATCAGTGAGTCAGTCTACGGGAACACTGAAGCTTTCTTT
v_call: TRBV28; clone_size: -; d_call: TRBD2; j_call: TRBJ2-4; cdr3_aa: CASSPPGLAGLSWGKNIQYF; cdr3_nt: TGTGCCAGCAGTCCTCCAGGACTAGCGGGGCTATCTTGGGGCAAAAACATTCAGTACTTC
v_call: TRBV15; clone_size: -; d_call: -; j_call: TRBJ1-5; cdr3_aa: CATSEGDGLHNQPQHF; cdr3_nt: TGTGCCACCAGCGAAGGGGACGGATTACACAATCAGCCCCAGCATTTT
v_call: TRBV18; clone_size: -; d_call: -; j_call: TRBJ2-3; cdr3_aa: CASSPLKGIPTDTQYF; cdr3_nt: TGTGCCAGCTCACCTCTCAAGGGGATTCCCACAGATACGCAGTATTTT
v_call: TRBV30; clone_size: -; d_call: TRBD1; j_call: TRBJ2-7; cdr3_aa: CAWSSQGARYEQYF; cdr3_nt: TGTGCCTGGAGTTCGCAGGGGGCGCGGTACGAGCAGTACTTC
v_call: TRBV20-1; clone_size: -; d_call: -; j_call: TRBJ2-5; cdr3_aa: CSNRETQYF; cdr3_nt: TGCAGTAATCGGGAGACCCAGTACTTC
v_call: TRBV7-9; clone_size: -; d_call: -; j_call: TRBJ2-5; cdr3_aa: CASSLAQWGAFQYF; cdr3_nt: TGTGCCAGCAGCTTAGCCCAGTGGGGGGCGTTCCAGTACTTC
v_call: TRBV4-2; clone_size: -; d_call: -; j_call: TRBJ1-4; cdr3_aa: CASSQEQGGVEKLFF; cdr3_nt: TGTGCCAGCAGCCAAGAACAGGGAGGGGTTGAAAAACTGTTTTTT
v_call: TRBV7-9; clone_size: -; d_call: -; j_call: TRBJ2-5; cdr3_aa: CASADYSQETQYF; cdr3_nt: TGTGCCAGCGCGGACTATTCTCAAGAGACTCAGTACTTC
v_call: TRBV28; clone_size: few; d_call: -; j_call: TRBJ1-4; cdr3_aa: CASSPGGTATNEKLFF; cdr3_nt: TGTGCCAGCAGTCCCGGGGGGACGGCAACTAATGAAAAACTGTTTTTT
v_call: TRBV7-6; clone_size: -; d_call: TRBD2; j_call: TRBJ2-3; cdr3_aa: CASSSPTSGETTDTQYF; cdr3_nt: TGTGCCAGCAGCTCCCCAACTAGCGGAGAGACCACAGATACGCAGTATTTT
v_call: TRBV4-1; clone_size: few; d_call: TRBD2; j_call: TRBJ2-1; cdr3_aa: CASSQTSSYYNEQFF; cdr3_nt: TGCGCCAGCAGCCAGACTAGCAGTTACTACAATGAGCAGTTCTTC
v_call: TRBV5-1; clone_size: few; d_call: -; j_call: TRBJ2-7; cdr3_aa: CASSLGSRGIYEQYF; cdr3_nt: TGCGCCAGCAGCTTGGGGTCGAGGGGGATATACGAGCAGTACTTC
v_call: TRBV20-1; clone_size: -; d_call: TRBD2; j_call: TRBJ2-2; cdr3_aa: CSAGGDRGPTGELFF; cdr3_nt: TGCAGTGCGGGGGGGGACCGCGGACCTACCGGGGAGCTGTTTTTT
v_call: TRBV5-5; clone_size: -; d_call: -; j_call: TRBJ1-1; cdr3_aa: CASSLQWRGLTEAFF; cdr3_nt: TGTGCCAGCAGCTTGCAGTGGCGGGGGCTTACTGAAGCTTTCTTT
v_call: TRBV29-1; clone_size: many; d_call: -; j_call: TRBJ1-2; cdr3_aa: CSVLQRGGTGYTF; cdr3_nt: TGCAGCGTGCTTCAGCGGGGGGGGACTGGCTACACCTTC
v_call: TRBV7-9; clone_size: -; d_call: -; j_call: TRBJ2-2; cdr3_aa: CASSLREANTGELFF; cdr3_nt: TGTGCCAGCAGCCTAAGGGAGGCGAACACCGGGGAGCTGTTTTTT
v_call: TRBV29-1; clone_size: many; d_call: TRBD1; j_call: TRBJ2-1; cdr3_aa: CSLRRGEYDRVDEQFF; cdr3_nt: TGCAGCCTGAGAAGGGGAGAATACGACAGGGTGGATGAGCAGTTCTTC
v_call: TRBV18; clone_size: -; d_call: TRBD1; j_call: TRBJ1-2; cdr3_aa: CASSPVTGDYGYTF; cdr3_nt: TGTGCCAGCTCACCTGTGACAGGGGACTATGGCTACACCTTC
v_call: TRBV20-1; clone_size: -; d_call: TRBD2; j_call: TRBJ2-5; cdr3_aa: CSETSGREETQYF; cdr3_nt: TGCAGTGAAACTAGCGGGAGGGAAGAGACCCAGTACTTC
v_call: TRBV20-1; clone_size: -; d_call: TRBD1; j_call: TRBJ2-7; cdr3_aa: CSATSGGEQYF; cdr3_nt: TGCAGTGCTACCTCAGGGGGCGAGCAGTACTTC
v_call: TRBV7-3; clone_size: few; d_call: -; j_call: TRBJ2-1; cdr3_aa: CASSGGRERDNEQFF; cdr3_nt: TGTGCCAGCAGCGGGGGACGAGAAAGAGACAATGAGCAGTTCTTC
v_call: TRBV20-1; clone_size: few; d_call: -; j_call: TRBJ2-7; cdr3_aa: CSAPTTTYEQYF; cdr3_nt: TGCAGTGCCCCGACAACCACCTACGAGCAGTACTTC
v_call: TRBV24-1; clone_size: few; d_call: TRBD2; j_call: TRBJ2-3; cdr3_aa: CATSLAGTSATDTQYF; cdr3_nt: TGTGCCACCAGCCTCGCCGGGACTAGCGCCACAGATACGCAGTATTTT
v_call: TRBV7-3; clone_size: -; d_call: -; j_call: TRBJ2-3; cdr3_aa: CASSLRFLGARGTDTQYF; cdr3_nt: TGTGCCAGCAGCTTAAGGTTTCTGGGGGCGAGAGGAACAGATACGCAGTATTTT
v_call: TRBV4-2; clone_size: many; d_call: -; j_call: TRBJ2-5; cdr3_aa: CASSQDTSGEETQYF; cdr3_nt: TGTGCCAGCAGCCAAGATACATCAGGGGAAGAGACCCAGTACTTC
v_call: TRBV6-6; clone_size: few; d_call: TRBD2; j_call: TRBJ2-2; cdr3_aa: CASSYSTSGNTGELFF; cdr3_nt: TGTGCCAGCAGTTACTCGACTAGCGGTAACACCGGGGAGCTGTTTTTT
v_call: TRBV20-1; clone_size: -; d_call: -; j_call: TRBJ2-5; cdr3_aa: CSGRQTGETQYF; cdr3_nt: TGCAGTGGCCGACAGACTGGGGAGACCCAGTACTTC
v_call: TRBV2; clone_size: -; d_call: -; j_call: TRBJ2-5; cdr3_aa: CASSDPTEEETQYF; cdr3_nt: TGTGCCAGCAGTGACCCTACGGAAGAAGAGACCCAGTACTTC
v_call: TRBV20-1; clone_size: -; d_call: -; j_call: TRBJ1-2; cdr3_aa: CSARLFSPNEGYTF; cdr3_nt: TGCAGTGCTAGACTCTTTTCTCCAAACGAAGGCTACACCTTC
v_call: TRBV3-1; clone_size: -; d_call: -; j_call: TRBJ2-7; cdr3_aa: CASSQVGTSSYEQYF; cdr3_nt: TGTGCCAGCAGCCAAGTTGGGACGAGCTCCTACGAGCAGTACTTC
v_call: TRBV10-3; clone_size: -; d_call: -; j_call: TRBJ2-7; cdr3_aa: CAISGPNTGTTRSEQYF; cdr3_nt: TGTGCCATCAGTGGTCCGAACACCGGGACCACAAGGAGCGAGCAGTACTTC
v_call: TRBV7-9; clone_size: -; d_call: -; j_call: TRBJ1-5; cdr3_aa: CASSLGSGSRTNQPQHF; cdr3_nt: TGTGCCAGCAGCTTAGGGTCGGGGTCCCGCACTAATCAGCCCCAGCATTTT
v_call: TRBV5-1; clone_size: -; d_call: -; j_call: TRBJ2-2; cdr3_aa: CASSTHPDTGELFF; cdr3_nt: TGCGCCAGCAGCACCCATCCGGACACCGGGGAGCTGTTTTTT
v_call: TRBV3-1; clone_size: few; d_call: -; j_call: TRBJ1-6; cdr3_aa: CASSQGQYNSPLHF; cdr3_nt: TGTGCCAGCAGCCAAGGGCAGTATAATTCACCCCTCCACTTT
v_call: TRBV6-2/TRBV6-3; clone_size: -; d_call: -; j_call: TRBJ1-6; cdr3_aa: CASSYPGLPLHF; cdr3_nt: TGTGCCAGCAGTTACCCGGGGTTACCCCTCCACTTT
v_call: TRBV4-1; clone_size: -; d_call: -; j_call: TRBJ1-2; cdr3_aa: CASSQEGHLEGYTF; cdr3_nt: TGCGCCAGCAGCCAAGAGGGACATTTGGAGGGCTACACCTTC
v_call: TRBV28; clone_size: few; d_call: -; j_call: TRBJ2-7; cdr3_aa: CASSIRSATCEQYF; cdr3_nt: TGTGCCAGCAGCATACGGAGCGCAACCTGCGAGCAGTACTTC
v_call: TRBV6-1; clone_size: -; d_call: -; j_call: TRBJ2-1; cdr3_aa: CASCENPNNEQFF; cdr3_nt: TGTGCCAGCTGTGAAAATCCGAACAATGAGCAGTTCTTC
v_call: TRBV5-1; clone_size: -; d_call: -; j_call: TRBJ1-6; cdr3_aa: CASSLEVDKGSPPHF; cdr3_nt: TGCGCCAGCAGCTTGGAGGTGGACAAAGGATCACCCCCCCACTTT
v_call: TRBV29-1; clone_size: many; d_call: -; j_call: TRBJ2-3; cdr3_aa: CSAKQGGTDTQYF; cdr3_nt: TGCAGCGCCAAACAGGGCGGCACAGATACGCAGTATTTT
v_call: TRBV13; clone_size: few; d_call: TRBD2; j_call: TRBJ2-3; cdr3_aa: CASSTPSGGGTDTQYF; cdr3_nt: TGTGCCAGCAGCACCCCTAGCGGGGGGGGCACAGATACGCAGTATTTT
v_call: TRBV2; clone_size: -; d_call: TRBD2; j_call: TRBJ2-5; cdr3_aa: CASRARLAGGGNEQYF; cdr3_nt: TGTGCCAGCAGGGCCCGTCTAGCGGGAGGAGGCAATGAGCAGTACTTC
v_call: TRBV6-5; clone_size: -; d_call: -; j_call: TRBJ1-1; cdr3_aa: CASSYSVDGEAFF; cdr3_nt: TGTGCCAGCAGTTACTCGGTGGACGGGGAGGCTTTCTTT